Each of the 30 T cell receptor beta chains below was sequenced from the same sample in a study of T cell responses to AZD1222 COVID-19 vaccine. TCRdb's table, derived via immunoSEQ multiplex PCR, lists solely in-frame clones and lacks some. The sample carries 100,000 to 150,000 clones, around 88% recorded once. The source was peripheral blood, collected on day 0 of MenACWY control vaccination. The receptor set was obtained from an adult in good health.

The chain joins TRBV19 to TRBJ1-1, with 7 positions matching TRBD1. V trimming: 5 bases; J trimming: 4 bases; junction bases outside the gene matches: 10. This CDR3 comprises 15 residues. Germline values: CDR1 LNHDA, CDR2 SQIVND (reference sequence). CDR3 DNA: TGTGCCAGTAGTCCCATCGACAGGGTGGGCACTGAAGCTTTCTTT. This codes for CASSPIDRVGTEAFF.

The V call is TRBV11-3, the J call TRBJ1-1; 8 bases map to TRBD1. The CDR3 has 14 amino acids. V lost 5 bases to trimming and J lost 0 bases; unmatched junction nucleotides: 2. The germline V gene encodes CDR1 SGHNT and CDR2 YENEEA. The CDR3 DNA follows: TGTGCCAGCAGCAGACAGGGGTTGAACACTGAAGCTTTCTTT. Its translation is CASSRQGLNTEAFF.

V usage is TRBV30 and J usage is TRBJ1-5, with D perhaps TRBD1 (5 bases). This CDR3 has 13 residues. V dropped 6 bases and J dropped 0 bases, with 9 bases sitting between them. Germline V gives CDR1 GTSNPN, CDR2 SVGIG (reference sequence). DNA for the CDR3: TGTGCCTGCGACAGTAATAGCAATCAGCCCCAGCATTTT. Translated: CACDSNSNQPQHF.

The CDR3 protein is CASSLDKNYGYTF. DNA for the CDR3: TGTGCCAGCAGTCTTGACAAGAACTATGGCTACACCTTC. V is TRBV6-6 and J is TRBJ1-2; D remains unclear. V was clipped by 5 bases and J by 2 bases, with 9 bases between them. Germline V gene lookup returns CDR1 MNHNY and CDR2 SVGAGI (reference sequence). The CDR3 has 13 amino acids.

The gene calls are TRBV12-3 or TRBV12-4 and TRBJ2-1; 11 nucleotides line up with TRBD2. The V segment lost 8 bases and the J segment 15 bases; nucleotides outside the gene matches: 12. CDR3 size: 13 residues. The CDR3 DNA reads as TGTGCCAGCGGGCTAGCGGGAGGATGGGAGGTGTTCTTC. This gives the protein CASGLAGGWEVFF.

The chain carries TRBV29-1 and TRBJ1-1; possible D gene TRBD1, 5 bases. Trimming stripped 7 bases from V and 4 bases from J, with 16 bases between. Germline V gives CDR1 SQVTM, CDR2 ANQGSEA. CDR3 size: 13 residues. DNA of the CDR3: TGCAGCGCCCAGGCAGGGTCGGGCACTGAAGCTTTCTTT. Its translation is CSAQAGSGTEAFF.

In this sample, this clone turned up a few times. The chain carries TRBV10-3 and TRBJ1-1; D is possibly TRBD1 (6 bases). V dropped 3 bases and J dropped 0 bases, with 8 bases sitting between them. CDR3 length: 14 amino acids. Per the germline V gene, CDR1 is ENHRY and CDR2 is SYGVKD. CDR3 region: CAISEQGMNTEAFF. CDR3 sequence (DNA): TGTGCCATCAGTGAACAGGGCATGAACACTGAAGCTTTCTTT.

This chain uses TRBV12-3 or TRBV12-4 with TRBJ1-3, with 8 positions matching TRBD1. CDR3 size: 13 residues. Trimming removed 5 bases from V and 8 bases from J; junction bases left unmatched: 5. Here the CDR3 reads CASSAQQGDTIYF. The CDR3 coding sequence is TGTGCCAGCAGTGCACAACAGGGGGACACCATATATTTT.

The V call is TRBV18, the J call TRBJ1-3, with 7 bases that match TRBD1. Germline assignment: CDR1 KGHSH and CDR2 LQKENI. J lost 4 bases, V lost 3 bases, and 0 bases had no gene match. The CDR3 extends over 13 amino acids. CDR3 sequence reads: CASSPDRGNTIYF. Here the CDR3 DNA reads TGTGCCAGCTCACCGGACAGGGGAAACACCATATATTTT.

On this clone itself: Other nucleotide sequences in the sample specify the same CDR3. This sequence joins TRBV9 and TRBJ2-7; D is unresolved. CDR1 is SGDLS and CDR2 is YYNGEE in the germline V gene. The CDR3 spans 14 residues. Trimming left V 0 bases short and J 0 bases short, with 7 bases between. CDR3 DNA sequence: TGTGCCAGCAGCGTAGGAGGCTCCTCCTACGAGCAGTACTTC. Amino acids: CASSVGGSSYEQYF. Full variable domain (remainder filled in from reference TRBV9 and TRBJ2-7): DSGVTQTPKHLITATGQRVTLRCSPRSGDLSVYWYQQSLDQGLQFLIQYYNGEERAKGNILERFSAQQFPDLHSELNLSSLELGDSALYFCASSVGGSSYEQYFGPGTRLTVT.

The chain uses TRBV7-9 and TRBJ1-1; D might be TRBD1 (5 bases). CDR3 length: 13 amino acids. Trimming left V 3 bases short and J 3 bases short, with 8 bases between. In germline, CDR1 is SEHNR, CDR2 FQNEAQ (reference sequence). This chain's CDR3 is CASSFLGDTEAFF. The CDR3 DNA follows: TGTGCCAGCAGCTTCCTAGGGGACACTGAAGCTTTCTTT.

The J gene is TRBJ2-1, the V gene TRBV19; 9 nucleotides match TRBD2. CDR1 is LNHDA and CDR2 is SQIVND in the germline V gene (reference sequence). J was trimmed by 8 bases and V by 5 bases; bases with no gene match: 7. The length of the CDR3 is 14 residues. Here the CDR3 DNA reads TGTGCCAGTAGTGCAATGGGACTAGCCGATGAGCAGTTCTTC. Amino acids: CASSAMGLADEQFF.

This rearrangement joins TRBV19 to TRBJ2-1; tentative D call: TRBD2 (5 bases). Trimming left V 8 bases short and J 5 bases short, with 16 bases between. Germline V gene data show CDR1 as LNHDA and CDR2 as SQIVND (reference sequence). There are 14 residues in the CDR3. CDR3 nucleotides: TGTGCCAGTGGCCCGAGGGCCTTCAACAATGAGCAGTTCTTC. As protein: CASGPRAFNNEQFF.

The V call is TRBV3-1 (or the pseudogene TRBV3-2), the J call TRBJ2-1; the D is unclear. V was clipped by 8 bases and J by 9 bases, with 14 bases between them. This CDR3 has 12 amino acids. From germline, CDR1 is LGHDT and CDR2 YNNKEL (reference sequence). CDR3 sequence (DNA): TGTGCCAGCTCTCCCCGGCGTGGTGAGCAGTTCTTC. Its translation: CASSPRRGEQFF.

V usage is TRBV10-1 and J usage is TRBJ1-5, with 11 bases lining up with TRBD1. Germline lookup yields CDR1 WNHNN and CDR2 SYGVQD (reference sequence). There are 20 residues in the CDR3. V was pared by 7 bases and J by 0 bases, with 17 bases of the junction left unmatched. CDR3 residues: CASTNPRDRGVEYSNQPQHF. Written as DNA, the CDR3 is TGCGCCAGCACCAATCCCCGGGACAGGGGGGTCGAATATAGCAATCAGCCCCAGCATTTT.

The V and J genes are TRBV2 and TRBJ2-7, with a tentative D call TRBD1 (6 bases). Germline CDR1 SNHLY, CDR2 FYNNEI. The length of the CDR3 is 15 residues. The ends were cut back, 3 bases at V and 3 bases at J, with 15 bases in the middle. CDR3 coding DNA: TGTGCCAGCAGTGAGGGACAAGGGGGTAGCTACGAGCAGTACTTC. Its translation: CASSEGQGGSYEQYF.

The CDR3: CASSFPGGGRGNEQFF. The CDR3 DNA follows: TGTGCCAGCAGCTTCCCCGGTGGCGGGAGAGGCAATGAGCAGTTCTTC. The rearrangement joins TRBV7-9 to TRBJ2-1; 7 nucleotides align to TRBD2. The CDR3 covers 16 residues. Germline V lookup: CDR1 SEHNR, CDR2 FQNEAQ (reference sequence). V lost 3 bases, J lost 6 bases, and 11 bases stayed unmatched.

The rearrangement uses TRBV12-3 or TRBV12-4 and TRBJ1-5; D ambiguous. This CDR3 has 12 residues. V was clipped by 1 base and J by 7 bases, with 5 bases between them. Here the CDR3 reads CASSLDRQPQHF. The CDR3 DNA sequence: TGTGCCAGCAGTTTAGACCGACAGCCCCAGCATTTT.

CDR3 sequence: CASSQDGGASNQPQHF. CDR3 DNA: TGTGCCAGCAGCCAAGATGGCGGGGCCAGCAATCAGCCCCAGCATTTT. The rearrangement joins TRBV3-1 (or the pseudogene TRBV3-2) to TRBJ1-5, with D tentatively TRBD1 (5 bases). The CDR3 has 16 amino acids. V lost 0 bases to trimming and J lost 1 base, with 10 bases between them. Germline V gene sequence: CDR1 LGHDT, CDR2 YNNKEL (reference sequence).

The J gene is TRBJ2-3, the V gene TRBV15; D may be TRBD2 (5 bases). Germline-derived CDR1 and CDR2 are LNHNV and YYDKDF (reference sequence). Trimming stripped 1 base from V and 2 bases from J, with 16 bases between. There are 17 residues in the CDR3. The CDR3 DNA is TGTGCCACCAGCAGAGTAATCGTTGGTGACTACACAGATACGCAGTATTTT. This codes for CATSRVIVGDYTDTQYF. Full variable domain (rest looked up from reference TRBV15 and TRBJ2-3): DAMVIQNPRYQVTQFGKPVTLSCSQTLNHNVMYWYQQKSSQAPKLLFHYYDKDFNNEADTPDNFQSRRPNTSFCFLDIRSPGLGDTAMYLCATSRVIVGDYTDTQYFGPGTRLTVL.

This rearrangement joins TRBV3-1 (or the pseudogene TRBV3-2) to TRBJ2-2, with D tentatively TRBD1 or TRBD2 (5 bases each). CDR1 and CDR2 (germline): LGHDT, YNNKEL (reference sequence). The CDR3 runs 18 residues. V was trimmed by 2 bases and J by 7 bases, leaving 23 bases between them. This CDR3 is CASSQFGFGGVGNGELFF. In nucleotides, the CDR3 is TGTGCCAGCAGCCAATTTGGCTTTGGGGGAGTGGGAAACGGGGAGCTGTTTTTT.

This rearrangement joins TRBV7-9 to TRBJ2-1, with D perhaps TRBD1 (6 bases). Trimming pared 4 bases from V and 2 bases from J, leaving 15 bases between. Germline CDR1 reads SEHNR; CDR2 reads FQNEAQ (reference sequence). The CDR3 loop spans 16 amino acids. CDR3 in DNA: TGTGCCAGCAGCTCCTTAGGGGGTCTCACCTACAATGAGCAGTTCTTC. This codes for CASSSLGGLTYNEQFF. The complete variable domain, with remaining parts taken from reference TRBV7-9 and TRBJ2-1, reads DTGVSQNPRHKITKRGQNVTFRCDPISEHNRLYWYRQTLGQGPEFLTYFQNEAQLEKSRLLSDRFSAERPKGSFSTLEIQRTEQGDSAMYLCASSSLGGLTYNEQFFGPGTRLTVL.

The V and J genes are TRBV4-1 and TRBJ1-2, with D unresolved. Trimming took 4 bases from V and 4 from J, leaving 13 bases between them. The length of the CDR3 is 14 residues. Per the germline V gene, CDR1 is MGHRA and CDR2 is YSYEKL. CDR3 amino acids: CASSPQASLYGYTF. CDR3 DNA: TGCGCCAGCAGCCCCCAGGCATCGCTCTATGGCTACACCTTC.

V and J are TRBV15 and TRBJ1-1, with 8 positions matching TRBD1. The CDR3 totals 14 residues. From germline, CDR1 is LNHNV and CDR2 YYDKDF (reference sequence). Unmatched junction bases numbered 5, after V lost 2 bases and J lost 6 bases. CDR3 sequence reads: CATSRRGQDSEAFF. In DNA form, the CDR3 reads TGTGCCACCAGCAGAAGGGGACAGGACTCTGAAGCTTTCTTT. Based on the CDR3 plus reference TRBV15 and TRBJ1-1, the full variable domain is DAMVIQNPRYQVTQFGKPVTLSCSQTLNHNVMYWYQQKSSQAPKLLFHYYDKDFNNEADTPDNFQSRRPNTSFCFLDIRSPGLGDTAMYLCATSRRGQDSEAFFGQGTRLTVV.

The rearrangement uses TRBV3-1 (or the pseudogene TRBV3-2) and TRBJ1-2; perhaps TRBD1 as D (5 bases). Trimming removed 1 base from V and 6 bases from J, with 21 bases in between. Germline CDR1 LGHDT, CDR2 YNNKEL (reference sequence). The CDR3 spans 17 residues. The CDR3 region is CASSQAGGAAHLNGYTF. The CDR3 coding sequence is TGTGCCAGCAGCCAAGCGGGCGGGGCAGCCCATCTTAATGGCTACACCTTC.

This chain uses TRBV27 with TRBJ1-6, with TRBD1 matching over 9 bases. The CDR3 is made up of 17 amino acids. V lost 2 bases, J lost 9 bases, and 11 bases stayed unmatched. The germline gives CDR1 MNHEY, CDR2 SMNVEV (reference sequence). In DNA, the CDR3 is TGTGCCAGCAGTTTAAGTCCGGGACAGGGAAATTTTTCACCCCTCCACTTT. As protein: CASSLSPGQGNFSPLHF.

CDR3 sequence reads: CASSPTGTNYNEQFF. Written as DNA, the CDR3 is TGCGCCAGCAGCCCGACCGGGACTAATTACAATGAGCAGTTCTTC. This chain uses TRBV5-1 with TRBJ2-1, with 7 bases that match TRBD2. The V gene's germline CDR1 is SGHRS and CDR2 YFSETQ. The CDR3 sequence is 15 residues long. V was pared by 4 bases and J by 4 bases, with 8 bases of the junction left unmatched.

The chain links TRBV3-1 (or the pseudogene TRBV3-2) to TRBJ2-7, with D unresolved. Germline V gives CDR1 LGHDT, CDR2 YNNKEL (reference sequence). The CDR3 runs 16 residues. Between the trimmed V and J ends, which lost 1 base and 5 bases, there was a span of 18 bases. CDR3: CASSQGMGNLIDEQYF. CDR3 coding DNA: TGTGCCAGCAGCCAAGGTATGGGCAATCTTATCGACGAGCAGTACTTC.

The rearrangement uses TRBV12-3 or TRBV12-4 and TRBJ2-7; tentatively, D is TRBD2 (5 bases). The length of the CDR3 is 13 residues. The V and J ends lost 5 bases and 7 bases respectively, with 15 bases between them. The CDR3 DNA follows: TGTGCCAGCAGTCGCGACCGGGGTTTAGAGCAGTACTTC. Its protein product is CASSRDRGLEQYF.

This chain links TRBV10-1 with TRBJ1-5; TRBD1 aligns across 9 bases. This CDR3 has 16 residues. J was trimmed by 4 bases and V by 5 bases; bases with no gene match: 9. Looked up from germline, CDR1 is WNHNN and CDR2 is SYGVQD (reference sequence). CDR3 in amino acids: CASSYTGGPGNQPQHF. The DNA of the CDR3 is TGCGCCAGCAGTTATACAGGGGGCCCCGGGAATCAGCCCCAGCATTTT.